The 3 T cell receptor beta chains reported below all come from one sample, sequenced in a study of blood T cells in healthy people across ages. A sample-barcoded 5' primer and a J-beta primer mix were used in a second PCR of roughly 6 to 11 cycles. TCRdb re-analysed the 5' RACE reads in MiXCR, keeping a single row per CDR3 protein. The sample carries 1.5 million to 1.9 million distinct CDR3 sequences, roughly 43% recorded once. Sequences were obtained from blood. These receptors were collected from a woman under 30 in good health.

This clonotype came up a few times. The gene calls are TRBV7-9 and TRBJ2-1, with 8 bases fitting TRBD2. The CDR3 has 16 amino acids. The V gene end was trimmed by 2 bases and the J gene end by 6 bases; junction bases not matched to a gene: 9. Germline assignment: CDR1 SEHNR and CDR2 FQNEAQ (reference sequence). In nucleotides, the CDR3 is TGTGCCAGCAGCTTACACTCGGGAGGGCCTAGCAATGAGCAGTTCTTC. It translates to CASSLHSGGPSNEQFF.

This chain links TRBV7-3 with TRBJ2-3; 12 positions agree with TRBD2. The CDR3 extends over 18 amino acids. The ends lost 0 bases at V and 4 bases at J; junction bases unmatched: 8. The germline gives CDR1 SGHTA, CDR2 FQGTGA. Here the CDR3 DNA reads TGTGCCAGCAGCTTAACGTCCAGACTAGCGGGAGTCGCAGATACGCAGTATTTT. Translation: CASSLTSRLAGVADTQYF.

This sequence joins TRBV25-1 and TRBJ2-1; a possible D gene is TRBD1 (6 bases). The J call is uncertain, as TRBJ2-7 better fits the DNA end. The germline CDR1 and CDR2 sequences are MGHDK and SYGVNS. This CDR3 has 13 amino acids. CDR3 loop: CASSEYRDNEQYF. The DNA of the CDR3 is TGTGCCAGCAGTGAATATCGGGACAATGAGCAGTACTTC.